Below, 25 T cell receptor beta chains from the same sample are listed, as sequenced in a study of T cells expressing NK-cell markers. Each CDR3 protein gets one entry in TCRdb, which reprocessed the 5' RACE reads and gives no DNA. This table lists 300,000 to 500,000 distinct CDR3 sequences. The sample was blood T cells: a sorted CD56 or NKG2C T cell subset, CD4+ or CD8+ T cells, or bulk PBMC T cells (not recorded which). The receptors come from a woman between 45 and 65 years old in good health.

This chain links TRBV5-1 with TRBJ1-4; without DNA, the TCRdb call of TRBD1 cannot be checked. CDR3 size: 15 residues. Germline lookup yields CDR1 SGHRS and CDR2 YFSETQ. CDR3 amino acids: CASSGSGFGEEKLFF.

The chain is built from TRBV7-8 and TRBJ1-2. Germline CDR1 is SGHVS and CDR2 is FQNEAQ. The CDR3 extends over 14 amino acids. Here the CDR3 reads CASSLSTESHGYTF.

The chain uses TRBV19 and TRBJ2-1; TCRdb indicates TRBD2, and absent DNA this call remains unverified. CDR1 is LNHDA, CDR2 SQIVND, per germline (reference sequence). The CDR3 contains 13 residues. CDR3 sequence: CASSGRIGNEQFF.

This chain connects TRBV27 to TRBJ2-3. The CDR3 totals 13 residues. Germline V gene lookup returns CDR1 MNHEY and CDR2 SMNVEV (reference sequence). The CDR3 sequence: CASARRGTDTQYF.

The V gene is TRBV7-7, the J gene TRBJ2-5; the D gene TCRdb calls, TRBD1, cannot be checked with no DNA. CDR1 and CDR2 from the germline V gene are SSHAT and FNYEAQ (reference sequence). This CDR3 has 15 amino acids. The CDR3 region is CASSTLTGGKETQYF.

The chain employs TRBV7-2 and TRBJ2-1; TCRdb's D call of TRBD2 is untestable without DNA. The CDR3 contains 18 residues. Germline V gene data show CDR1 as SGHTA and CDR2 as FQGNSA. The CDR3 protein is CASSLGIAGAPSYNEQFF. Together with reference TRBV7-2 and TRBJ2-1, the CDR3 gives the full variable domain: GAGVSQSPSNKVTEKGKDVELRCDPISGHTALYWYRQSLGQGLEFLIYFQGNSAPDKSGLPSDRFSAERTGGSVSTLTIQRTQQEDSAVYLCASSLGIAGAPSYNEQFFGPGTRLTVL.

The J gene is TRBJ1-1, the V gene TRBV28; without DNA, the TCRdb call of TRBD1 cannot be checked. CDR1 is MDHEN, CDR2 SYDVKM, per germline. The CDR3 runs to 13 residues. The CDR3 sequence is CASRAPGQSSGFF.

The chain is built from TRBV25-1 and TRBJ1-4; there is no DNA to check the TCRdb D call of TRBD1. The CDR3 runs to 15 residues. Germline V gene sequence: CDR1 MGHDK, CDR2 SYGVNS. CDR3: CASRKHGTANEKLFF.

The chain has TRBV5-4 and TRBJ2-5. Germline values: CDR1 SGHNT, CDR2 YYREEE (reference sequence). There are 14 residues in the CDR3. CDR3 residues: CASSFRKDPETQYF.

The chain joins TRBV2 to TRBJ1-1. This CDR3 region has 13 residues. Germline V CDR1 and CDR2: SNHLY, FYNNEI. CDR3 amino acids: CASSADRNTEAFF.

The V call is TRBV3-1, the J call TRBJ2-1; there is no DNA to check the TCRdb D call of TRBD1. The length of the CDR3 is 17 residues. Germline values: CDR1 LGHDT, CDR2 YNNKEL (reference sequence). The CDR3: CASSQVAGGSSYNEQFF.

The CDR3 is CATTLNGELFF. The V call is TRBV24-1, the J call TRBJ2-2; as DNA is missing, the TRBD1 call by TCRdb cannot be tested. CDR1 and CDR2 from the germline V gene are KGHDR and SFDVKD. This CDR3 contains 11 residues.

The CDR3 sequence is CASSLGQGVENEQFF. This chain uses TRBV2 with TRBJ2-1; the TRBD1 assignment by TCRdb is unverifiable without DNA. In germline, CDR1 is SNHLY, CDR2 FYNNEI. The CDR3 consists of 15 residues.

This chain uses TRBV15 with TRBJ2-5; the TCRdb call, TRBD1, lacks DNA for checking. Germline V gives CDR1 LNHNV, CDR2 YYDKDF (reference sequence). The CDR3 contains 16 residues. CDR3 region: CATSKLPGQGEETQYF.

This chain connects TRBV10-3 to TRBJ2-3; TCRdb's D call of TRBD1 is untestable without DNA. This CDR3 has 14 residues. CDR1 and CDR2 (germline): ENHRY, SYGVKD. This CDR3 reads CAISERGGVDTQYF.

V gene TRBV29-1 combines with J gene TRBJ2-2; the D gene TCRdb calls, TRBD1, cannot be checked with no DNA. Germline CDR1 is SQVTM and CDR2 is ANQGSEA. CDR3 length equals 13 residues. This CDR3 reads CSVGQRFVGELFF.

This sequence joins TRBV5-1 and TRBJ2-1. The germline V gene has CDR1 SGHRS and CDR2 YFSETQ. The CDR3 length is 17 residues. CDR3 residues: CASSPTSTLSSYNEQFF.

The rearrangement links TRBV5-4 to TRBJ2-1; the TRBD2 assignment by TCRdb is unverifiable without DNA. The CDR3 contains 16 residues. In germline, CDR1 is SGHNT, CDR2 YYREEE (reference sequence). This CDR3 is CASSGPGLAVYNEQFF. Supplemented by reference TRBV5-4 and TRBJ2-1, the full variable domain reads ETGVTQSPTHLIKTRGQQVTLRCSSQSGHNTVSWYQQALGQGPQFIFQYYREEENGRGNFPPRFSGLQFPNYSSELNVNALELDDSALYLCASSGPGLAVYNEQFFGPGTRLTVL.

The CDR3 loop reads CASSKPLRTAMNTEAFF. The gene calls are TRBV6-6 and TRBJ1-1; absent DNA, TCRdb's TRBD1 call cannot be checked. This CDR3 spans 17 amino acids. CDR1 is MNHNY, CDR2 SVGAGI, per germline (reference sequence).

V gene TRBV25-1 combines with J gene TRBJ2-1. This CDR3 is built from 14 residues. The germline V gene has CDR1 MGHDK and CDR2 SYGVNS. The CDR3 is CASSERGTYNEQFF.

J is TRBJ2-3 and V is TRBV10-2; no DNA is available, so the TRBD1 call from TCRdb remains unchecked. The CDR3 is 16 amino acids. Per the germline V gene, CDR1 is WSHSY and CDR2 is SAAADI. The CDR3 sequence: CASSESTGNGGDTQYF.

The V call is TRBV6-2 or TRBV6-3, the J call TRBJ2-5; without DNA, the TCRdb call of TRBD2 cannot be checked. The CDR3 consists of 14 residues. In germline, CDR1 is MNHEY, CDR2 SVGEGT. CDR3 region: CASRLRLGRETQYF.

The chain combines TRBV27 with TRBJ2-1; TCRdb calls TRBD1, which cannot be checked without DNA. The CDR3 extends over 15 amino acids. The germline CDR1 and CDR2 sequences are MNHEY and SMNVEV (reference sequence). The CDR3 protein is CASSGGVGSYNEQFF.

This chain connects TRBV6-5 to TRBJ2-3; TCRdb lists TRBD2, though no DNA is available to test this call. The length of the CDR3 is 15 residues. Germline CDR1 and CDR2: MNHEY and SVGAGI. The CDR3 sequence: CASSLTLGYTDTQYF.

V gene TRBV7-2 combines with J gene TRBJ1-1. CDR3 size: 11 residues. Germline V CDR1 and CDR2: SGHTA, FQGNSA. The CDR3 is CASSHNTEAFF.